A single sample gave rise to the 5 T cell receptor beta chains below, sequenced in a study of blood T cell repertoires in COVID-19. Produced via immunoSEQ multiplex PCR; TCRdb's table is partial and in-frame only. The table lists tens of thousands of clones, 90% of them singletons. The sequencing sample was made of peripheral blood. The receptors were gathered from a human donor in a cohort sampled during active COVID-19.

The chain uses TRBV5-1 and TRBJ1-1; unclear D gene. V lost 1 base and J 2 bases, leaving 9 bases between the germline ends. The CDR3 length is 14 residues. Germline-derived CDR1 and CDR2 are SGHRS and YFSETQ. The CDR3 sequence is CASSLPAVNTEAFF. CDR3 DNA sequence: TGCGCCAGCAGCTTGCCGGCGGTTAACACTGAAGCTTTCTTT. Full variable domain (missing parts from reference TRBV5-1 and TRBJ1-1): KAGVTQTPRYLIKTRGQQVTLSCSPISGHRSVSWYQQTPGQGLQFLFEYFSETQRNKGNFPGRFSGRQFSNSRSEMNVSTLELGDSALYLCASSLPAVNTEAFFGQGTRLTVV.

This clone was detected a few times. The chain couples TRBV18 to TRBJ2-1, with D tentatively TRBD1 (5 bases). The ends were cut back, 3 bases at V and 5 bases at J, with 17 bases in the middle. Looked up from germline, CDR1 is KGHSH and CDR2 is LQKENI. The CDR3 is made up of 16 amino acids. CDR3 sequence (DNA): TGTGCCAGCTCACCTTCCCGAGACAGTGGCGACAATGAGCAGTTCTTC. Residues: CASSPSRDSGDNEQFF. Full variable domain (remainder filled in from reference TRBV18 and TRBJ2-1): NAGVMQNPRHLVRRRGQEARLRCSPMKGHSHVYWYRQLPEEGLKFMVYLQKENIIDESGMPKERFSAEFPKEGPSILRIQQVVRGDSAAYFCASSPSRDSGDNEQFFGPGTRLTVL.

This clone is judged medium-sized. The chain recombines TRBV9 with TRBJ1-6; D not certain. The CDR3 runs to 14 residues. V was pared by 0 bases and J by 5 bases, with 6 bases between. CDR1 and CDR2 (germline): SGDLS, YYNGEE. CDR3 sequence reads: CASSVVGDNSPLHF. CDR3 DNA sequence: TGTGCCAGCAGCGTAGTGGGCGATAATTCACCCCTCCACTTT. Full variable domain (remainder filled in from reference TRBV9 and TRBJ1-6): DSGVTQTPKHLITATGQRVTLRCSPRSGDLSVYWYQQSLDQGLQFLIQYYNGEERAKGNILERFSAQQFPDLHSELNLSSLELGDSALYFCASSVVGDNSPLHFGNGTRLTVT.

V usage is TRBV30 and J usage is TRBJ2-1, with 12 bases fitting TRBD2. The CDR3 sequence is 15 residues long. J was trimmed by 8 bases and V by 2 bases; bases with no gene match: 7. Germline loops: CDR1 GTSNPN, CDR2 SVGIG (reference sequence). In DNA, the CDR3 is TGTGCCTGGAGTCAGACTAGCGGGAGTTTAGATGAGCAGTTCTTC. Translated, it gives CAWSQTSGSLDEQFF.

The rearrangement links TRBV7-2 to TRBJ1-2, with 8 bases fitting TRBD1. This CDR3 region has 14 residues. After removal of 3 bases from V and 7 bases from J, the junction contained 7 bases not matched to a gene. Germline CDR1 reads SGHTA; CDR2 reads FQGNSA. The CDR3 DNA follows: TGTGCCAGCAGCTTGTCTCAGGGGGCAACTGGCTACACCTTC. It encodes CASSLSQGATGYTF.